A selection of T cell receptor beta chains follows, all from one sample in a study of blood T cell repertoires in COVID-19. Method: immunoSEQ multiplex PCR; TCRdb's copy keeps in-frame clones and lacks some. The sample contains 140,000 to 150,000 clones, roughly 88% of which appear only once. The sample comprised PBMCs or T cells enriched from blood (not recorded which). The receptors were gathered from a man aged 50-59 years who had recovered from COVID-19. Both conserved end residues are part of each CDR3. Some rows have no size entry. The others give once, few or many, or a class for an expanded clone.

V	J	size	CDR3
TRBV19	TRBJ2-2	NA	CASSPIEQGTGELFF
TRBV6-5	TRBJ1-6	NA	CASILTLARNSPLHF
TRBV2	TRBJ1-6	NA	CASRKESSYNSPLHF
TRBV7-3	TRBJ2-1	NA	CASSLRTSAYNEQFF
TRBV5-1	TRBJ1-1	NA	CASSFYMNTEAFF
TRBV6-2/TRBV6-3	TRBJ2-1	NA	CASSPLRRTSAYNEQFF
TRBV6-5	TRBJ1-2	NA	CASSYSTGYGYTF
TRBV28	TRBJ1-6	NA	CASSLFGRRNSPLHF
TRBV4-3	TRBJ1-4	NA	CASSQDIGVNEKLFF
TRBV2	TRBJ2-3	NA	CASSRSTDTQYF
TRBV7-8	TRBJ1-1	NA	CASSLRTGTNTEAFF
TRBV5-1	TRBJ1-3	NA	CASSGTGTGSGNTIYF
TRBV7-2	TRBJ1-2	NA	CASSSTGSRPYGYTF
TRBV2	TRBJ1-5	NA	CASSFNRNQPQHF
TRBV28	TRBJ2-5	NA	CASSFPGTLQETQYF
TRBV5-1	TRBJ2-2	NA	CASSSKFAGQANTGELFF
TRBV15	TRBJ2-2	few	CATSRVKREATGELFF
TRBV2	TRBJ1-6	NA	CARRTGFSPLHF
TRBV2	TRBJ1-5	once	CASNLQQGGQPQHF
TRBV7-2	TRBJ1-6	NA	CASSFEQGNSPLHF
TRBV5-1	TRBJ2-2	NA	CASSRETSGGELFF
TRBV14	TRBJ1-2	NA	CASSQLGGKKSLNYGYTF
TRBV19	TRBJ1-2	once	CASSLKVWAYGYTF
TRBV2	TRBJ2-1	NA	CASSEAASGGGNEQFF
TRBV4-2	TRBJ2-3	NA	CASSQEGSGASTDTQYF
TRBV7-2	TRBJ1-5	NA	CASSFLGRNQPQHF
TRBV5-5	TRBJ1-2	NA	CASSFQQGAGYGYTF
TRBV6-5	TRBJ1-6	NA	CASSYSRVSPLHF
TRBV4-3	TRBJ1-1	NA	CASSQDHRNTEAFF
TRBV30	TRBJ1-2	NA	CCQGEGYGYTF
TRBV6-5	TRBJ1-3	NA	CASRYNRDSGNTIYF
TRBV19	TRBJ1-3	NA	CASSMTGSGNTIYF
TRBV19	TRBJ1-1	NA	CASSRGTEAFF
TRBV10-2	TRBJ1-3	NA	CASSETTGGGSGNTIYF
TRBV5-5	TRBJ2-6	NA	CASSRDSGANVLTF
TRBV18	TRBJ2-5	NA	CASSPQNDRDETQYF
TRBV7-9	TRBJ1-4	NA	CASSPAGLGEKLFF
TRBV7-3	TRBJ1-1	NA	CASSFNRGSTEAFF
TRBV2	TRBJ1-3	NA	CASPTRQGDIAEGNTIYF
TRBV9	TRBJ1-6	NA	CASSVGQGGHNSPLHF
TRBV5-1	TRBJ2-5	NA	CASSLTSGQETQYF
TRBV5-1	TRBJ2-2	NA	CASSLRSSGGTGELFF
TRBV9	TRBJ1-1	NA	CASSVQGASPEAFF
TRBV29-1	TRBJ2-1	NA	CSVPTGTGFFYNEQFF